The 17 T cell receptor beta chains below all came from one sample that was sequenced in a study of T cells in localized non-small cell lung cancer. Clones were sequenced by immunoSEQ multiplex PCR, and TCRdb holds only the in-frame ones, with some missing. The repertoire holds about 34,000 clones, 88% seen once, with 4.2% in the top ten. The starting material was peripheral blood, obtained before any cancer treatment. These receptors originate from a woman between 35 and 75 years old with stage I lung adenocarcinoma.

This clone was found a few times. V is TRBV9 and J is TRBJ2-3; D is perhaps TRBD2 (6 bases). Germline-derived CDR1 and CDR2 are SGDLS and YYNGEE. This CDR3 is 16 amino acids long. V was cut by 4 bases and J by 0 bases, with 15 bases left in between. This chain's CDR3 is CASSPGSGASTDTQYF. CDR3 coding DNA: TGTGCCAGCAGCCCCGGTTCGGGAGCTAGCACAGATACGCAGTATTTT. Combining the CDR3 with reference TRBV9 and TRBJ2-3 gives the whole variable domain DSGVTQTPKHLITATGQRVTLRCSPRSGDLSVYWYQQSLDQGLQFLIQYYNGEERAKGNILERFSAQQFPDLHSELNLSSLELGDSALYFCASSPGSGASTDTQYFGPGTRLTVL.

This clone was detected only a few times. V is TRBV9 and J is TRBJ2-5, with D maybe TRBD1 (5 bases). V shed 0 bases and J shed 2 bases, with 11 bases lying between them. CDR3 length: 15 residues. Germline values: CDR1 SGDLS, CDR2 YYNGEE. The CDR3 DNA sequence: TGTGCCAGCAGCGTAGGGGGCAGGGCACAAGAGACCCAGTACTTC. Translated, it gives CASSVGGRAQETQYF.

This clone has only one observation. This CDR3 is CASSYGGFSNQPQHF. The CDR3 nucleotides are TGTGCCAGCAGTTATGGGGGGTTTAGCAATCAGCCCCAGCATTTT. The rearrangement links TRBV6-9 to TRBJ1-5; the D gene is possibly TRBD1 (5 bases). Between the trimmed V and J ends, which lost 2 bases and 0 bases, there was a span of 8 bases. The CDR3 totals 15 residues. Germline V gives CDR1 MNHGY, CDR2 SVAAGI.

This clone has more than one count but fewer than ten. The chain carries TRBV19 and TRBJ1-1, with 8 nucleotides matching TRBD1. Germline V gene data show CDR1 as LNHDA and CDR2 as SQIVND (reference sequence). The CDR3 covers 13 residues. Trimming took 5 bases from V and 5 from J; bases not matched to a gene: 4. CDR3 region: CASSLQGGTEAFF. The CDR3 bases are TGTGCCAGTAGTCTACAGGGGGGAACTGAAGCTTTCTTT.

This rearrangement joins TRBV4-3 to TRBJ2-5; D is perhaps TRBD2 (5 bases). Germline V gives CDR1 LGHNA, CDR2 YSLEER. V was pared by 0 bases and J by 7 bases, with 9 bases between. The length of the CDR3 is 13 residues. The CDR3 region is CASSQDEGGTQYF. The CDR3 coding sequence is TGCGCCAGCAGCCAAGATGAGGGCGGGACCCAGTACTTC.

This clone was observed a single time. The chain employs TRBV27 and TRBJ1-1, with no clear D. Between the trimmed V and J ends, which lost 2 bases and 0 bases, there was a span of 10 bases. There are 15 residues in the CDR3. Germline lookup yields CDR1 MNHEY and CDR2 SMNVEV (reference sequence). This CDR3 reads CASSLRREMNTEAFF. The CDR3 nucleotides read TGTGCCAGCAGTTTACGGCGGGAAATGAACACTGAAGCTTTCTTT.

This CDR3 is CASSVEYRGGYQYF. DNA of the CDR3: TGTGCCAGCAGCGTAGAGTATCGGGGGGGCTATCAGTACTTC. This chain joins TRBV9 and TRBJ2-4; 8 bases line up with TRBD2. V lost 0 bases, J lost 12 bases, and 8 bases stayed unmatched. The CDR3 length is 14 residues. CDR1 and CDR2 from the germline V gene are SGDLS and YYNGEE.

The V gene is TRBV19, the J gene TRBJ1-2; unclear D gene. V lost 3 bases and J 0 bases, leaving 14 bases between the germline ends. This CDR3 contains 16 residues. Germline V CDR1 and CDR2: LNHDA, SQIVND (reference sequence). As DNA, the CDR3 is TGTGCCAGTAGTATCAGAGGAGGATTTCCTAACTATGGCTACACCTTC. Amino acids: CASSIRGGFPNYGYTF.

The rearrangement joins TRBV10-1 to TRBJ2-3; a weak D match, TRBD1 (6 bases). V shed 7 bases and J shed 2 bases, with 7 bases lying between them. The CDR3 has 12 amino acids. Germline V gene data show CDR1 as WNHNN and CDR2 as SYGVQD (reference sequence). CDR3 loop: CASKGVTDTQYF. CDR3 nucleotide sequence: TGCGCCAGCAAGGGGGTCACAGATACGCAGTATTTT.

V and J are TRBV7-9 and TRBJ1-3; no reliable D call. V lost 6 bases to trimming and J lost 3 bases, with 15 bases between them. Germline V gene sequence: CDR1 SEHNR, CDR2 FQNEAQ (reference sequence). The CDR3 extends over 15 amino acids. The CDR3 spells CASSSSGLGGNTIYF. In DNA, the CDR3 is TGTGCCAGCAGTAGTAGCGGACTGGGTGGAAACACCATATATTTT.

The chain carries TRBV5-8 and TRBJ2-1, with D possibly matching TRBD1 (6 bases). CDR1 SGHTS and CDR2 YDEGEE come from the germline V gene. The CDR3 covers 11 residues. V was pared by 6 bases and J by 9 bases, with 10 bases between. The CDR3 sequence is CASKRGSEQFF. CDR3 nucleotides: TGTGCCAGCAAGAGGGGGAGTGAGCAGTTCTTC.

The chain links TRBV10-3 to TRBJ1-1; the D gene is possibly TRBD1 (6 bases). The CDR3 contains 12 residues. Germline values: CDR1 ENHRY, CDR2 SYGVKD. V lost 8 bases, J lost 2 bases, and 9 bases lay in between. The CDR3 DNA is TGTGCCATCGCAGGGGTTAACACTGAAGCTTTCTTT. It yields the protein CAIAGVNTEAFF.

The genes are TRBV10-1 and TRBJ2-3; 10 nucleotides agree with TRBD2. After removal of 2 bases from V and 0 bases from J, the junction contained 5 bases not matched to a gene. CDR1 and CDR2 (germline): WNHNN, SYGVQD (reference sequence). CDR3 length: 17 amino acids. CDR3 nucleotide sequence: TGCGCCAGCAGTGAGACTAGCGGGGCCACTAGCACAGATACGCAGTATTTT. Its translation is CASSETSGATSTDTQYF.

This clone appeared once. V is TRBV19 and J is TRBJ1-5; 7 bases match TRBD1. V shed 6 bases, J shed 0 bases, and the junction held 8 bases outside the gene matches. CDR3 length: 16 residues. Germline V gives CDR1 LNHDA, CDR2 SQIVND (reference sequence). The CDR3 protein is CASSRQGLYSNQPQHF. CDR3 nucleotides: TGTGCCAGTAGCCGACAGGGCCTCTATAGCAATCAGCCCCAGCATTTT.

This clone was observed once. The gene calls are TRBV10-3 and TRBJ2-7; the D gene could be TRBD1 or TRBD2 (5 bases each). The CDR3 runs to 15 residues. The germline V gene has CDR1 ENHRY and CDR2 SYGVKD. Trimming left V 2 bases short and J 0 bases short, with 11 bases between. The CDR3 bases are TGTGCCATCAGTGAGGGGGACCTGAGCTCCTACGAGCAGTACTTC. Its translation: CAISEGDLSSYEQYF.

The chain joins TRBV11-1 to TRBJ1-1; D is unresolved. This CDR3 region has 13 residues. The V gene's germline CDR1 is SGHAT and CDR2 FQDESV (reference sequence). V lost 2 bases and J lost 10, with 14 bases in between. The DNA of the CDR3 is TGTGCCAGCAGCTTACAAGGTGCCCACGGAGCTTTCTTT. Its protein product is CASSLQGAHGAFF.

This clone was observed a handful of times. The chain carries TRBV4-3 and TRBJ2-2; 10 bases map to TRBD1. With V trimmed by 0 bases and J by 6 bases, 10 bases remained unmatched. Germline assignment: CDR1 LGHNA and CDR2 YSLEER. This CDR3 is 18 amino acids long. CDR3 nucleotide sequence: TGCGCCAGCAGCCAAGATGGCAGGGGACAGGGGATACCCGGGGAGCTGTTTTTT. It specifies CASSQDGRGQGIPGELFF.